The next 25 T cell receptor beta chains were all read from a single sample in a study of blood T cell repertoires in COVID-19. The repertoire was sequenced with immunoSEQ multiplex PCR; TCRdb's copy has only in-frame clones and lacks some. The data show about 250,000 clones, about four fifths seen once. The sequencing sample was made of peripheral blood. The source of these receptors is a man aged 80 or over with acute or convalescent COVID-19.

This sequence joins TRBV7-2 and TRBJ1-1; D call uncertain. With 3 bases removed from V and 4 bases from J, the gap between germline ends came to 12 bases. This CDR3 has 14 amino acids. The germline gives CDR1 SGHTA, CDR2 FQGNSA. The CDR3 region is CASSFKPGGTEAFF. The CDR3 nucleotides read TGTGCCAGCAGCTTTAAGCCAGGAGGCACTGAAGCTTTCTTT. The variable domain in full, completed from reference TRBV7-2 and TRBJ1-1, reads GAGVSQSPSNKVTEKGKDVELRCDPISGHTALYWYRQSLGQGLEFLIYFQGNSAPDKSGLPSDRFSAERTGGSVSTLTIQRTQQEDSAVYLCASSFKPGGTEAFFGQGTRLTVV.

At least ten counts were recorded for this clone. The chain joins TRBV24-1 to TRBJ2-5; 12 positions match TRBD2. CDR3 size: 17 residues. With 6 bases clipped from V and 0 bases from J, the junction kept 7 bases outside the gene matches. CDR1 and CDR2 from the germline V gene are KGHDR and SFDVKD. The CDR3 DNA sequence: TGTGCCACCAGTCCGGGACTAGCGGGCACTTACCAAGAGACCCAGTACTTC. Encoded protein: CATSPGLAGTYQETQYF.

V is TRBV6-5 and J is TRBJ2-2, with 11 bases identical to TRBD2. After removal of 6 bases from V and 5 bases from J, the junction contained 2 bases not matched to a gene. Germline CDR1 and CDR2: MNHEY and SVGAGI. CDR3 size: 14 residues. CDR3 in DNA: TGTGCCAGCAGATTAGCGGGGGGGACCGGGGAGCTGTTTTTT. Amino acid sequence: CASRLAGGTGELFF.

This chain uses TRBV6-5 with TRBJ1-2, with D possibly matching TRBD1 (5 bases). V lost 7 bases and J 0 bases, leaving 15 bases between the germline ends. Germline V lookup: CDR1 MNHEY, CDR2 SVGAGI. The CDR3 runs 15 residues. The CDR3 nucleotides read TGTGCCAGCATTCCCACCTCAGGGTCTAACTATGGCTACACCTTC. It is translated as CASIPTSGSNYGYTF.

The rearrangement joins TRBV3-1 (or the pseudogene TRBV3-2) to TRBJ2-3; 7 nucleotides line up with TRBD2. Germline loops: CDR1 LGHDT, CDR2 YNNKEL (reference sequence). After removal of 3 bases from V and 9 bases from J, the junction contained 3 bases not matched to a gene. This CDR3 contains 12 residues. The CDR3, as DNA: TGTGCCAGCAGCCAGGCCGGGGGGACGCAGTATTTT. As protein: CASSQAGGTQYF.

The V and J genes are TRBV7-9 and TRBJ2-7; 9 bases map to TRBD1. The germline V gene has CDR1 SEHNR and CDR2 FQNEAQ (reference sequence). The ends lost 5 bases at V and 7 bases at J; junction bases unmatched: 9. The CDR3 length is 14 residues. The CDR3 DNA follows: TGTGCCAGCAGCACTCAGGGACAGGGTGGTGAGCAGTACTTC. It is translated as CASSTQGQGGEQYF.

The chain combines TRBV7-8 with TRBJ2-5, with TRBD2 matching over 10 bases. Germline CDR1 SGHVS, CDR2 FQNEAQ. The CDR3 is made up of 14 amino acids. The V and J ends lost 5 bases and 5 bases, in that order; junction bases with no gene match: 5. The CDR3 protein is CASSKREGGETQYF. The CDR3 DNA follows: TGTGCCAGCAGCAAGCGGGAGGGTGGGGAGACCCAGTACTTC.

This clone was detected a few times. The chain employs TRBV5-1 and TRBJ2-1; 11 bases are a match to TRBD2. Germline assignment: CDR1 SGHRS and CDR2 YFSETQ. The CDR3 covers 15 residues. The V and J ends lost 4 bases and 5 bases, in that order; junction bases with no gene match: 5. Here the CDR3 reads CASSRTSGPNNEQFF. As DNA, the CDR3 is TGCGCCAGCAGCAGGACTAGCGGGCCCAACAATGAGCAGTTCTTC.

This sequence joins TRBV6-1 and TRBJ2-1; 8 bases align to TRBD1. The CDR3 covers 18 residues. With V trimmed by 1 base and J by 8 bases, 16 bases remained unmatched. Germline V CDR1 and CDR2: MNHNS, SASEGT. The CDR3 DNA reads TGTGCCAGCAGTGAAGGACAGGGGAAACCGGGAGAGGGCCATGAGCAGTTCTTC. Translating gives CASSEGQGKPGEGHEQFF.

J is TRBJ2-5 and V is TRBV4-1, with 8 bases lining up with TRBD2. Germline lookup yields CDR1 MGHRA and CDR2 YSYEKL. The CDR3 consists of 16 residues. J gave up 4 bases and V 4 bases, and 11 bases lay outside the gene matches. CDR3 bases: TGCGCCAGCAGCCCCTTCGGGCGGGGGGATCTAGAGACCCAGTACTTC. Amino acids: CASSPFGRGDLETQYF.

V gene TRBV11-2 combines with J gene TRBJ2-7; TRBD1 agrees at 7 bases. The V and J ends lost 1 base and 6 bases, in that order; junction bases with no gene match: 3. The CDR3 totals 13 residues. Germline-derived CDR1 and CDR2 are SGHAT and FQNNGV. CDR3 bases: TGTGCCAGCAGCTTAGGACAGGGCCTCGAGCAGTACTTC. Amino acid sequence: CASSLGQGLEQYF.

In this sample, this clone turned up once. The chain joins TRBV6-1 to TRBJ2-7; 12 positions agree with TRBD2. V shed 1 base and J 9 bases; nucleotides not matched to a gene: 7. CDR1 is MNHNS, CDR2 SASEGT, per germline. CDR3 length: 15 amino acids. The CDR3 is CASSEVLAGGPVQYF. For the CDR3, the DNA is TGTGCCAGCAGTGAAGTGCTAGCGGGAGGGCCGGTGCAGTACTTC.

V gene TRBV5-8 combines with J gene TRBJ2-5; possibly TRBD2 for D (6 bases). The germline V gene has CDR1 SGHTS and CDR2 YDEGEE. The CDR3 is made up of 14 amino acids. The germline V and J ends were trimmed by 5 bases and 5 bases, with 16 bases remaining between them. CDR3 coding DNA: TGTGCCAGCAGTCGGAGGGTAGGGCCCGAGACCCAGTACTTC. As protein: CASSRRVGPETQYF.

The chain is built from TRBV12-3 or TRBV12-4 and TRBJ1-3; the match to TRBD1 covers 7 bases. The junction had 1 base not matched to a gene; V was cut back by 5 bases and J by 3 bases. This CDR3 is built from 13 residues. DNA of the CDR3: TGTGCCAGCAGTCAGGGGGTTGGAAACACCATATATTTT. This gives the protein CASSQGVGNTIYF.

This clone was counted at least ten times. The J gene is TRBJ1-1, the V gene TRBV19; D is ambiguous. The CDR3 is 13 residues long. V was clipped by 3 bases and J by 1 base, with 6 bases between them. CDR1 is LNHDA and CDR2 is SQIVND in the germline V gene (reference sequence). CDR3 bases: TGTGCCAGTAGTATTCCCCAGAACACTGAAGCTTTCTTT. Its protein is CASSIPQNTEAFF.

The V gene is TRBV7-9, the J gene TRBJ1-1; possibly TRBD1 for D (5 bases). Germline CDR1 reads SEHNR; CDR2 reads FQNEAQ (reference sequence). V lost 5 bases to trimming and J lost 3 bases, with 7 bases between them. CDR3 length: 12 residues. The CDR3 sequence: CASSRDYTEAFF. The CDR3, as DNA: TGTGCCAGCAGCAGGGACTACACTGAAGCTTTCTTT.

Here the CDR3 DNA reads TGTGCCAGCAGTTACCAGACAGGGATAGGCTACACCTTC. It specifies CASSYQTGIGYTF. The chain carries TRBV6-5 and TRBJ1-2; TRBD1 matches at 7 bases. Per the germline V gene, CDR1 is MNHEY and CDR2 is SVGAGI. J lost 8 bases, V lost 2 bases, and 5 bases had no gene match. CDR3 length: 13 residues.

The rearrangement links TRBV9 to TRBJ2-7, with a tentative D call TRBD2 (6 bases). The germline CDR1 and CDR2 sequences are SGDLS and YYNGEE. Trimming took 4 bases from V and 2 from J, leaving 13 bases between them. The CDR3 is 14 residues long. For the CDR3, the DNA is TGTGCCAGCAGCCGGGACGGGGGACCCTACGAGCAGTACTTC. This gives the protein CASSRDGGPYEQYF.

The rearrangement links TRBV27 to TRBJ2-1, with 9 bases fitting TRBD2. Germline loops: CDR1 MNHEY, CDR2 SMNVEV (reference sequence). V trimming: 0 bases; J trimming: 6 bases; junction bases outside the gene matches: 12. This CDR3 contains 18 residues. In DNA, the CDR3 is TGTGCCAGCAGTTTATCGGGGATAAGGACTAGCGCGACCAATGAGCAGTTCTTC. This gives the protein CASSLSGIRTSATNEQFF.

The chain is built from TRBV24-1 and TRBJ2-3; D perhaps matches TRBD1 (6 bases). Trimming shortened V by 5 bases and J by 2 bases, and 13 bases separated the two germline ends. CDR3 length: 15 amino acids. Germline loops: CDR1 KGHDR, CDR2 SFDVKD. CDR3 amino acids: CATSVETGYTDTQYF. The CDR3 bases are TGTGCCACCAGTGTAGAGACAGGATACACAGATACGCAGTATTTT.

The chain couples TRBV7-2 to TRBJ1-4; 7 nucleotides match TRBD1. V lost 5 bases to trimming and J lost 4 bases; unmatched junction nucleotides: 4. Germline V gene data show CDR1 as SGHTA and CDR2 as FQGNSA. The CDR3 runs to 14 residues. The CDR3 is CASSPTGVNEKLFF. CDR3 nucleotide sequence: TGTGCCAGCAGCCCCACAGGGGTTAATGAAAAACTGTTTTTT.

J is TRBJ2-2 and V is TRBV28; 10 bases fit TRBD2. The CDR3 consists of 16 residues. CDR1 MDHEN and CDR2 SYDVKM come from the germline V gene. The V and J ends lost 6 bases and 5 bases, in that order; junction bases with no gene match: 9. The CDR3 loop reads CASRDSSGSRTGELFF. The CDR3 nucleotides are TGTGCCAGCAGAGACTCTAGCGGGAGTCGGACCGGGGAGCTGTTTTTT.

CDR3 nucleotides: TGCGCCAGCAGCCAATACCGGACTAGCGAGGGGACCCAGTACTTC. Its translation: CASSQYRTSEGTQYF. The chain carries TRBV4-1 and TRBJ2-5; 9 bases are shared with TRBD2. The germline V gene encodes CDR1 MGHRA and CDR2 YSYEKL. The CDR3 length is 15 residues. Trimming at V came to 2 bases and at J to 7 bases, leaving 8 bases not matched to a gene.

This chain uses TRBV19 with TRBJ1-6, with a possible D match to TRBD1 (5 bases). Trimming took 9 bases from V and 9 from J, leaving 18 bases between them. The CDR3 length is 14 residues. Germline V gene data show CDR1 as LNHDA and CDR2 as SQIVND (reference sequence). DNA of the CDR3: TGTGCCAGCAGACAGCGCCTCGGAGTTTCACCCCTCCACTTT. Translating it yields CASRQRLGVSPLHF.

The chain carries TRBV28 and TRBJ1-1, with 7 nucleotides matching TRBD1. Trimming took 4 bases from V and 0 from J; bases not matched to a gene: 5. From germline, CDR1 is MDHEN and CDR2 SYDVKM. CDR3 size: 15 residues. DNA of the CDR3: TGTGCCAGCAGTTCCTTGACAGGGATGAACACTGAAGCTTTCTTT. Translated, it gives CASSSLTGMNTEAFF.